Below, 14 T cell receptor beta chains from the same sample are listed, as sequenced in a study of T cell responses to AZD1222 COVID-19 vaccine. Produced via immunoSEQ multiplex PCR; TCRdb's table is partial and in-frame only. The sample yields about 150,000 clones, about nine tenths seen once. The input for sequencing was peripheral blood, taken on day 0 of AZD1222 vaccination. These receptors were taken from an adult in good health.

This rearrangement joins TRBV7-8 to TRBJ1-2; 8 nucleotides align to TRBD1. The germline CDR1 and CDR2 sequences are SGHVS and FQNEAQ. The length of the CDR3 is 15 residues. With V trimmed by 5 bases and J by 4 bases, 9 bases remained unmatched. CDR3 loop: CASSPDRGSIYGYTF. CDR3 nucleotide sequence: TGTGCCAGCAGCCCCGACAGGGGAAGCATCTATGGCTACACCTTC. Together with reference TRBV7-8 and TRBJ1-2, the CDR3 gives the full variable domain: GAGVSQSPRYKVAKRGQDVALRCDPISGHVSLFWYQQALGQGPEFLTYFQNEAQLDKSGLPSDRFFAERPEGSVSTLKIQRTQQEDSAVYLCASSPDRGSIYGYTFGSGTRLTVV.

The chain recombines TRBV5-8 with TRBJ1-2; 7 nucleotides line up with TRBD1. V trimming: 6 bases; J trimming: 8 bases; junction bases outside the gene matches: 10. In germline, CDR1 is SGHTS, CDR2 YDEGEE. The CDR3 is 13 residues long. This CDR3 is CASIRQGPSGYTF. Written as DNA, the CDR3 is TGTGCCAGCATCAGACAGGGCCCCTCGGGCTACACCTTC.

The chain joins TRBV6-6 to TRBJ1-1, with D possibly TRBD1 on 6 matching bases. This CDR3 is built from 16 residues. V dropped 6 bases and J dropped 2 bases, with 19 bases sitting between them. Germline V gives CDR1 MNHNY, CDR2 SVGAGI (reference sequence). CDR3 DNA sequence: TGTGCCAGCAGATACACATCTGGCAGGGGAAACACTGAAGCTTTCTTT. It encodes CASRYTSGRGNTEAFF.

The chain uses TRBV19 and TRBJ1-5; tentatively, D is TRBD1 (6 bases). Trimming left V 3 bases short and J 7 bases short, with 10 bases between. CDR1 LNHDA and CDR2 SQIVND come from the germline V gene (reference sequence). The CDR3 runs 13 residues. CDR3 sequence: CASSMGGLQPQHF. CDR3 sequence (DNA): TGTGCCAGTAGTATGGGGGGCTTGCAGCCCCAGCATTTT. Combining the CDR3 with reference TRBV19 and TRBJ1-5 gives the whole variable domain DGGITQSPKYLFRKEGQNVTLSCEQNLNHDAMYWYRQDPGQGLRLIYYSQIVNDFQKGDIAEGYSVSREKKESFPLTVTSAQKNPTAFYLCASSMGGLQPQHFGDGTRLSIL.

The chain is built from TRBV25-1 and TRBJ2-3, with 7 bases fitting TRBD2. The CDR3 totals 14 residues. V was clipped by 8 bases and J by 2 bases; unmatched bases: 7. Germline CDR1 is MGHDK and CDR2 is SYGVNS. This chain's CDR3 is CASRLADSTDTQYF. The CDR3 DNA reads TGTGCCAGCCGCCTAGCGGACTCCACAGATACGCAGTATTTT.

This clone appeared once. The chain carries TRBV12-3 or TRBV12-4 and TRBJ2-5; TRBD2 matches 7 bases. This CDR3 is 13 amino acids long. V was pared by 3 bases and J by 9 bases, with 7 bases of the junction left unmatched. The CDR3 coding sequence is TGTGCCAGCAGTTTTCGGGTCCGGGAGGCCCAGTACTTC. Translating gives CASSFRVREAQYF.

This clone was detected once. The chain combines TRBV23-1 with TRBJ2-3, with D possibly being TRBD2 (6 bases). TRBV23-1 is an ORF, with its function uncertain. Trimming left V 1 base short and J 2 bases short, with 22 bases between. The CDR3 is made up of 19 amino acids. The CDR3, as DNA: TGCGCCAGCAGTCAATTTGGGAATTTGGGGGACTTATACACAGATACGCAGTATTTT. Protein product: CASSQFGNLGDLYTDTQYF.

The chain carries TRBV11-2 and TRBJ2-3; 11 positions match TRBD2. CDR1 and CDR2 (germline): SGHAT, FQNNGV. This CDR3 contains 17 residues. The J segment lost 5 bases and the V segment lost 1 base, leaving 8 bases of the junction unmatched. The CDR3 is CASSLAVAGGRVDTQYF. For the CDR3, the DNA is TGTGCCAGCAGCTTAGCCGTAGCGGGGGGGCGAGTAGATACGCAGTATTTT.

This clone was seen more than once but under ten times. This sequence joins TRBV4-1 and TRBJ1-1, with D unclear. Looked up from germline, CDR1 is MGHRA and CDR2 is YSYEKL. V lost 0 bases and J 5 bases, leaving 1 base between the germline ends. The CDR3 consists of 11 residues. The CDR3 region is CASSQDTEAFF. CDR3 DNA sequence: TGCGCCAGCAGCCAAGATACTGAAGCTTTCTTT.

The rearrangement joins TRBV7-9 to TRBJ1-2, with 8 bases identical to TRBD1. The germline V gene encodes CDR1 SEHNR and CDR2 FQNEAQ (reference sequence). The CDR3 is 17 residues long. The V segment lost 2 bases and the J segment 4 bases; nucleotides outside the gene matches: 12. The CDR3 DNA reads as TGTGCCAGCAGCTTATTGGCAGGGGGCGCCGCGGCCTATGGCTACACCTTC. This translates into CASSLLAGGAAAYGYTF.

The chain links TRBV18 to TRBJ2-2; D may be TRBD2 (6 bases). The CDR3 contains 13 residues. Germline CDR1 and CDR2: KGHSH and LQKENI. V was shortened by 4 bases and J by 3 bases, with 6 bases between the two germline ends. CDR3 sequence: CASSRDYTGELFF. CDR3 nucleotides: TGTGCCAGCTCACGGGACTACACCGGGGAGCTGTTTTTT.

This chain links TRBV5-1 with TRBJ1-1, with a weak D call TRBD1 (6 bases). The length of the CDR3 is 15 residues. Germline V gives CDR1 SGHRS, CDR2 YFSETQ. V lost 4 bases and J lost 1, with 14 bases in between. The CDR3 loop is CASSPGAGRNTEAFF. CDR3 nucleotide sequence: TGCGCCAGCAGCCCGGGGGCAGGAAGGAACACTGAAGCTTTCTTT.

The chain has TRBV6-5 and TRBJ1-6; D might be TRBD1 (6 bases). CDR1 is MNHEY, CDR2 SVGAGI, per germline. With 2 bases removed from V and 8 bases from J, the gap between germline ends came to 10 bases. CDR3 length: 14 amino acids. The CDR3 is CASSYGGADSPLHF. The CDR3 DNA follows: TGTGCCAGCAGTTACGGGGGGGCGGATTCACCCCTCCACTTT.

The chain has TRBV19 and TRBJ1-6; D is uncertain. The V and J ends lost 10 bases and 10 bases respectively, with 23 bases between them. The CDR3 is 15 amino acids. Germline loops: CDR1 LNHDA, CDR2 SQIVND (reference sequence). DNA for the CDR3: TGTGCCACTTCCCCCTTGTCGGGGAATAGCTCACCCCTCCACTTT. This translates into CATSPLSGNSSPLHF.